The T cell receptor (beta chain) described here comes from a study of OX40 agonist ivuxolimab in advanced cancers. General study results and limits: Dose levels from 0.1 to 3.0 mg/kg saw CD4+ and CD8+ blood T cells expand clonally by week 6.

Concerning this clone itself: Its matching antigen is unknown.

Data came from immunoSEQ multiplex PCR; TCRdb stores just in-frame clones and leaves some out. The top ten clones hold 0.65% to 0.95% of a sample with approximately 89,000 clones, roughly 88% of them seen once. CDR1 SGHTA and CDR2 FQGNSA come from the germline V gene. CDR3 length equals 13 residues. V lost 5 bases to trimming and J lost 3 bases, with 10 bases between them. The V call is TRBV7-2, the J call TRBJ2-5; D remains ambiguous. The sequenced sample was CD4+ or CD8+ T cells sorted from blood, obtained in a trial of the OX40 agonist ivuxolimab. The sequence came from an adult with an advanced solid tumor such as melanoma, head and neck, liver or kidney cancer. CDR3: CASSPGREETQYF. The CDR3 DNA reads TGTGCCAGCAGCCCCGGACGAGAAGAGACCCAGTACTTC. Using reference TRBV7-2 and TRBJ2-5 for the parts outside the CDR3, the full variable domain is GAGVSQSPSNKVTEKGKDVELRCDPISGHTALYWYRQSLGQGLEFLIYFQGNSAPDKSGLPSDRFSAERTGGSVSTLTIQRTQQEDSAVYLCASSPGREETQYFGPGTRLLVL.